Presented here are 18 T cell receptor beta chains from one specimen sequenced in a study of blood T cell repertoires in COVID-19. Sequencing was performed with immunoSEQ multiplex PCR; in TCRdb, only in-frame clones are kept and a portion is missing. The profile covers hundreds of thousands of clones, with approximately 90% appearing a single time and approximately 0.25% taken by the ten largest. Sequenced input: peripheral blood. The receptor set was obtained from a woman aged 18-35 years with acute or convalescent COVID-19.

This clone was counted once. This sequence joins TRBV15 and TRBJ1-2; D perhaps matches TRBD1 (5 bases). The CDR3 has 12 amino acids. The germline V and J ends were trimmed by 1 base and 7 bases, with 7 bases remaining between them. Per the germline V gene, CDR1 is LNHNV and CDR2 is YYDKDF (reference sequence). The CDR3 DNA follows: TGTGCCACCAGCAGAGTACAGGCTGGCTACACCTTC. Amino acid sequence: CATSRVQAGYTF.

The genes are TRBV27 and TRBJ2-2, with 8 bases that match TRBD1. The CDR3 spans 15 residues. The germline CDR1 and CDR2 sequences are MNHEY and SMNVEV (reference sequence). The trim removed 2 bases at V and 1 base at J, leaving 0 bases unmatched. The CDR3 DNA follows: TGTGCCAGCAGTTTAGGGACAGGGAACACCGGGGAGCTGTTTTTT. It encodes CASSLGTGNTGELFF.

This chain links TRBV19 with TRBJ1-5, with D possibly TRBD1 on 5 matching bases. Looked up from germline, CDR1 is LNHDA and CDR2 is SQIVND (reference sequence). Trimming removed 3 bases at V and 4 bases at J, with 16 bases between. The CDR3 loop spans 16 amino acids. The CDR3 here is CASSMSWPGGNQPQHF. In DNA, the CDR3 is TGTGCCAGTAGTATGAGTTGGCCGGGGGGGAATCAGCCCCAGCATTTT.

J is TRBJ1-4 and V is TRBV6-6, with D possibly matching TRBD1 (5 bases). Germline V gene sequence: CDR1 MNHNY, CDR2 SVGAGI (reference sequence). V gave up 6 bases and J gave up 3 bases, with 14 bases separating them. The CDR3 contains 15 residues. CDR3 in amino acids: CASRPNRLPNEKLFF. CDR3 DNA sequence: TGTGCCAGCAGGCCCAACAGGCTTCCTAATGAAAAACTGTTTTTT.

The genes are TRBV5-6 and TRBJ1-4, with D possibly TRBD1 on 5 matching bases. This CDR3 is 17 amino acids long. V was shortened by 2 bases and J by 5 bases, with 19 bases between the two germline ends. CDR1 SGHDT and CDR2 YYEEEE come from the germline V gene. CDR3 coding DNA: TGTGCCAGCAGCTTTCTAGGGGCGGGAAGGTCGAATGAAAAACTGTTTTTT. This codes for CASSFLGAGRSNEKLFF.

The chain combines TRBV9 with TRBJ2-2; D perhaps matches TRBD2 (5 bases). Germline CDR1 is SGDLS and CDR2 is YYNGEE. The CDR3 consists of 15 residues. The V and J ends lost 4 bases and 0 bases respectively, with 10 bases between them. The CDR3 region has the DNA TGTGCCAGCAGCCTCCGAGGGCCGAACACCGGGGAGCTGTTTTTT. Its protein is CASSLRGPNTGELFF.

The V gene is TRBV5-1, the J gene TRBJ1-1; no clear D gene. Trimming left V 1 base short and J 1 base short, with 8 bases between. CDR3 length: 14 residues. Germline V gene lookup returns CDR1 SGHRS and CDR2 YFSETQ. As DNA, the CDR3 is TGCGCCAGCAGCTTGCCCAGTTGGAACACTGAAGCTTTCTTT. It encodes CASSLPSWNTEAFF.

This clone was observed once. The junction does not match germline at one end; this may be a read error. The chain has TRBV24-1 and TRBJ1-2, with a possible D match to TRBD1 (5 bases). This CDR3 region has 14 residues. Germline assignment: CDR1 KGHDR and CDR2 SFDVKD. CDR3 DNA sequence: TGTGCCCCCAGTGGGGTGGACACTAACTATGGCTACACCTTC. Its translation: CAPSGVDTNYGYTF.

The J gene is TRBJ1-6, the V gene TRBV9, with TRBD1 matching 8 bases. With 1 base clipped from V and 10 bases from J, the junction kept 10 bases outside the gene matches. Germline V gene lookup returns CDR1 SGDLS and CDR2 YYNGEE. CDR3 length: 16 amino acids. The CDR3 reads CASSVSSGQGGSPLHF. The DNA for the CDR3 is TGTGCCAGCAGCGTAAGCTCCGGACAGGGAGGATCACCCCTCCACTTT.

The chain couples TRBV4-1 to TRBJ2-5, with D perhaps matching TRBD2 (6 bases). This CDR3 region has 12 residues. V lost 9 bases and J lost 5, with 13 bases in between. The V gene's germline CDR1 is MGHRA and CDR2 YSYEKL. The CDR3 loop is CASSGGRETQYF. DNA of the CDR3: TGCGCCAGTAGTGGGGGGAGGGAGACCCAGTACTTC.

V usage is TRBV7-3 and J usage is TRBJ2-7, with D unresolved. Germline loops: CDR1 SGHTA, CDR2 FQGTGA. Trimming pared 7 bases from V and 0 bases from J, leaving 10 bases between. The CDR3 has 13 amino acids. Written as DNA, the CDR3 is TGTGCCAGCACCACAAGGAGCTCCTACGAGCAGTACTTC. This sequence encodes CASTTRSSYEQYF. The full variable domain, completed using reference TRBV7-3 and TRBJ2-7, is GAGVSQTPSNKVTEKGKYVELRCDPISGHTALYWYRQSLGQGPEFLIYFQGTGAADDSGLPNDRFFAVRPEGSVSTLKIQRTERGDSAVYLCASTTRSSYEQYFGPGTRLTVT.

The V call is TRBV19, the J call TRBJ1-1; D is possibly TRBD1 (5 bases). The CDR3 runs to 15 residues. V was shortened by 6 bases and J by 1 base, with 15 bases between the two germline ends. From germline, CDR1 is LNHDA and CDR2 SQIVND (reference sequence). DNA for the CDR3: TGTGCCAGTAGCACCCCCACTGGGGCGAACACTGAAGCTTTCTTT. Translation gives CASSTPTGANTEAFF.

J is TRBJ2-7 and V is TRBV4-3; TRBD2 matches 8 bases. The germline V gene has CDR1 LGHNA and CDR2 YSLEER. The CDR3 is made up of 15 amino acids. The J segment lost 2 bases and the V segment lost 2 bases, leaving 5 bases of the junction unmatched. CDR3 in amino acids: CASSQLLAAAYEQYF. The CDR3 DNA reads as TGCGCCAGCAGCCAACTACTAGCGGCCGCCTACGAGCAGTACTTC.

This chain connects TRBV7-2 to TRBJ1-2; maybe TRBD1 (6 bases). Per the germline V gene, CDR1 is SGHTA and CDR2 is FQGNSA. Trimming took 4 bases from V and 8 from J, leaving 29 bases between them. This CDR3 contains 18 residues. The CDR3 sequence: CASSSRNPSGDLGGGYTF. The CDR3 nucleotides read TGTGCCAGCAGCTCCCGAAACCCTTCAGGGGATTTGGGTGGCGGCTACACCTTC. Variable domain in full (rest from reference TRBV7-2 and TRBJ1-2): GAGVSQSPSNKVTEKGKDVELRCDPISGHTALYWYRQSLGQGLEFLIYFQGNSAPDKSGLPSDRFSAERTGGSVSTLTIQRTQQEDSAVYLCASSSRNPSGDLGGGYTFGSGTRLTVV.

This chain uses TRBV4-1 with TRBJ1-5, with a weak D call TRBD1 (5 bases). Germline CDR1 reads MGHRA; CDR2 reads YSYEKL. The CDR3 runs 16 residues. V lost 0 bases, J lost 4 bases, and 13 bases lay in between. DNA for the CDR3: TGCGCCAGCAGCCAAGATCCACAGGAGCGAAATCAGCCCCAGCATTTT. This sequence encodes CASSQDPQERNQPQHF.

The rearrangement links TRBV7-6 to TRBJ2-7, with D tentatively TRBD2 (5 bases). The CDR3 loop spans 13 amino acids. Trimming removed 5 bases at V and 4 bases at J, with 12 bases between. The germline gives CDR1 SGHVS, CDR2 FNYEAQ. This chain's CDR3 is CASSLGSFYEQYF. CDR3 bases: TGTGCCAGCAGCCTAGGGAGTTTTTACGAGCAGTACTTC.

This clone was seen only a few times. The gene calls are TRBV19 and TRBJ1-1; D remains ambiguous. Germline V gene data show CDR1 as LNHDA and CDR2 as SQIVND (reference sequence). The CDR3 has 15 amino acids. Between the trimmed V and J ends, which lost 4 bases and 7 bases, there was a span of 19 bases. In nucleotides, the CDR3 is TGTGCCAGTAGTAACCCCCGGCGGCTTCCGTTTGAAGCTTTCTTT. Translation: CASSNPRRLPFEAFF. Supplemented by reference TRBV19 and TRBJ1-1, the full variable domain reads DGGITQSPKYLFRKEGQNVTLSCEQNLNHDAMYWYRQDPGQGLRLIYYSQIVNDFQKGDIAEGYSVSREKKESFPLTVTSAQKNPTAFYLCASSNPRRLPFEAFFGQGTRLTVV.

The V call is TRBV28, the J call TRBJ1-2; D uncertain. Trimming took 8 bases from V and 0 from J, leaving 7 bases between them. This CDR3 spans 12 amino acids. Germline CDR1 is MDHEN and CDR2 is SYDVKM. CDR3 nucleotide sequence: TGTGCCAGCTGCGCCGCTAACTATGGCTACACCTTC. This codes for CASCAANYGYTF.